Sequencing of this TCR beta chain was carried out in a study of identical twins. This clonotype turned up a few times. From the 5' RACE reads, TCRdb called clonotypes with MiXCR, one entry per CDR3 protein. The sample includes some 790,000 distinct CDR3 sequences, approximately 18% of them seen just once. V dropped 6 bases and J dropped 6 bases, with 9 bases sitting between them. The germline CDR1 and CDR2 sequences are SGHRS and YFSETQ. The CDR3 covers 11 residues. The same specimen was also included in a second study, on T cells expressing NK-cell markers.

This clonotype was sampled from a woman aged 18-29 years in good health. The sequenced sample consisted of PBMCs. The chain is built from TRBV5-1 and TRBJ2-5, with D hard to call. This CDR3 is CASIKGQTQYF. The CDR3 coding sequence is TGCGCCAGCATCAAAGGGCAGACCCAGTACTTC.